This T cell receptor beta chain was documented in a study of blood T cell repertoires in COVID-19. The overall study: Researchers got acute and convalescent COVID-19 samples from the United States, Italy and Spain. In each case, the material was cDNA or gDNA derived from T cells, B-cell-depleted T cells, or PBMCs.

How the authors handled the data: Reference gene primer amplification in the assay estimated nucleated cell counts. Assay: immunoSEQ multiplex PCR; the TCRdb copy retains only in-frame clones and omits some. D and trimming were read from the DNA, whereas the V and J calls and clone size are those reported in that table. The profile shows about 270,000 clones, roughly 79% of them singletons. This CDR3 is 13 amino acids long. Trimming took 10 bases from V and 9 from J; bases not matched to a gene: 12. In germline, CDR1 is LNHDA, CDR2 SQIVND (reference sequence). Sequencing was performed on peripheral blood. The origin of this receptor is an older woman with active or convalescent COVID-19. The chain carries TRBV19 and TRBJ1-3; 7 nucleotides line up with TRBD1. In nucleotides, the CDR3 is TGTGCCACCAGCGAAGGGGGCGCCCCCACCATATATTTT. Protein sequence: CATSEGGAPTIYF.